The clone carrying this T cell receptor beta chain was seen many times. Its antigen is still unknown. Ahead of thyroid surgery, no patient had received treatment of any kind. The data were taken from a study of metastatic and nonmetastatic thyroid tumors. The overall study: Repertoire comparison spanned blood and tumor or nodule tissue of malignant and benign thyroid patients.

In the original analysis: Differences in CDR3 between clinicopathological groups were drawn on to build a classifier intended to discriminate distant-metastatic papillary thyroid cancer patients. TCRdb re-called clones from the PCR reads using MiXCR. TCRdb, not the authors, supplied the V and J calls. Seen here are 35,000 to 45,000 clones, over 10% observed once, and the top ten hold about 9%. Regarding the study as a whole: As reported, TCR beta diversity in blood and tumor was significantly higher in malignant thyroid tumors than in benign nodules.

The sequence came from a male donor with papillary thyroid cancer or a benign thyroid nodule (not recorded which). Some clones in this sample may be carry-over from other donors' samples. The material sequenced was blood.

CDR3 in amino acids: CASSSGESVYEQYF. As DNA, the CDR3 is TGTGCCAGCAGCTCAGGGGAGTCGGTATACGAGCAGTACTTC. This rearrangement joins TRBV13 to TRBJ2-7; weak D call: TRBD1 (6 bases). The CDR3 covers 14 residues. V shed 4 bases and J shed 4 bases, with 14 bases lying between them. CDR1 and CDR2 from the germline V gene are PRHDT and FYEKMQ (reference sequence).